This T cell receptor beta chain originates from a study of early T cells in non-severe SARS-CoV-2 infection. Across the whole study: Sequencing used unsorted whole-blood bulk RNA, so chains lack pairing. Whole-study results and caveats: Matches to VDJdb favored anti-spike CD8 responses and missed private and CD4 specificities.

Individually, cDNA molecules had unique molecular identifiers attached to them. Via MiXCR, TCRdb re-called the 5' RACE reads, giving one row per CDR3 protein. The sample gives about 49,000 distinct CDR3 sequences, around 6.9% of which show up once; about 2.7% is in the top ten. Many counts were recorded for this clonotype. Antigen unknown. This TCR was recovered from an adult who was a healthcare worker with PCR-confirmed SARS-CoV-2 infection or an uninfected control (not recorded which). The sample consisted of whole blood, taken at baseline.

CDR3 sequence reads: CSAGQGAYEQYF. The CDR3 DNA sequence: TGCAGTGCAGGACAGGGGGCGTACGAGCAGTACTTC. The rearrangement joins TRBV20-1 to TRBJ2-7; 11 positions match TRBD1. This CDR3 contains 12 residues. Germline V CDR1 and CDR2: DFQATT, SNEGSKA (reference sequence). Trimming at V came to 6 bases and at J to 4 bases, leaving 2 bases not matched to a gene.